Below are 11 T cell receptor beta chains sequenced from a single sample in a study of shared T cell receptors in the human thymus. Using immunoSEQ multiplex PCR, the repertoire was profiled, and TCRdb retains in-frame clones only, with some absent. This sample has 650,000 to 950,000 clones, with over 75% found just once. These sequences were also reported in another study, on human thymus T cells.

The sequenced sample consisted of thymocytes. The receptors derive from a girl in the first two years of life with a congenital heart defect.

The genes are TRBV29-1 and TRBJ2-7; 7 bases map to TRBD2. Per the germline V gene, CDR1 is SQVTM and CDR2 is ANQGSEA. The CDR3 runs 11 residues. V shed 6 bases, J shed 6 bases, and the junction held 5 bases outside the gene matches. This CDR3 is CSVSGRGEQYF. In nucleotides, the CDR3 is TGCAGCGTGTCAGGGAGGGGCGAGCAGTACTTC.

This chain uses TRBV27 with TRBJ1-2; no clear D. From germline, CDR1 is MNHEY and CDR2 SMNVEV (reference sequence). Trimming took off 5 bases at V and 7 bases at J, with 17 bases between the two ends. The CDR3 runs to 14 residues. The CDR3 protein is CASSRDTRSGGYTF. The CDR3, as DNA: TGTGCCAGCAGTCGAGACACGCGCAGCGGTGGCTACACCTTC.

J is TRBJ1-1 and V is TRBV18, with D perhaps TRBD1 (6 bases). V was clipped by 4 bases and J by 1 base, with 25 bases between them. Germline V gene lookup returns CDR1 KGHSH and CDR2 LQKENI. The CDR3 has 19 residues. The CDR3 sequence is CASSQKQGSEEPQNTEAFF. For the CDR3, the DNA is TGTGCCAGCTCACAAAAACAGGGTTCGGAGGAGCCGCAGAACACTGAAGCTTTCTTT. Combining the CDR3 with reference TRBV18 and TRBJ1-1 gives the whole variable domain NAGVMQNPRHLVRRRGQEARLRCSPMKGHSHVYWYRQLPEEGLKFMVYLQKENIIDESGMPKERFSAEFPKEGPSILRIQQVVRGDSAAYFCASSQKQGSEEPQNTEAFFGQGTRLTVV.

The chain employs TRBV4-1 and TRBJ1-1; 11 nucleotides align to TRBD1. Trimming cost V 4 bases and J 7 bases; bases outside gene matches: 8. The CDR3 spans 15 residues. The germline V gene encodes CDR1 MGHRA and CDR2 YSYEKL. CDR3 in amino acids: CASSPWTGGDGEAFF. For the CDR3, the DNA is TGCGCCAGCAGCCCCTGGACAGGGGGCGACGGTGAAGCTTTCTTT.

This chain uses TRBV4-3 with TRBJ1-2; D gene uncertain. With 0 bases removed from V and 8 bases from J, the gap between germline ends came to 13 bases. Looked up from germline, CDR1 is LGHNA and CDR2 is YSLEER. This CDR3 has 14 amino acids. In nucleotides, the CDR3 is TGCGCCAGCAGCCAAGATTCGGAGGGTTACGGCTACACCTTC. Translated, it gives CASSQDSEGYGYTF.

V and J are TRBV7-8 and TRBJ1-1, with 7 bases that match TRBD1. In germline, CDR1 is SGHVS, CDR2 FQNEAQ. Trimming at V came to 4 bases and at J to 0 bases, leaving 8 bases not matched to a gene. This CDR3 contains 16 residues. CDR3 protein: CASSSLNRGLNTEAFF. In DNA form, the CDR3 reads TGTGCCAGCAGCTCCTTAAACAGGGGACTGAACACTGAAGCTTTCTTT.

There are a few counts of this clone. V is TRBV7-9 and J is TRBJ2-7, with 7 bases lining up with TRBD2. The CDR3 is 16 residues long. Germline V gene lookup returns CDR1 SEHNR and CDR2 FQNEAQ (reference sequence). V shed 5 bases, J shed 4 bases, and the junction held 14 bases outside the gene matches. For the CDR3, the DNA is TGTGCCAGCAGCCCGGGACCCGGGACGGGGGGATACGAGCAGTACTTC. Residues: CASSPGPGTGGYEQYF.

The chain employs TRBV4-3 and TRBJ1-1; TRBD1 agrees at 8 bases. This CDR3 is built from 14 residues. Germline lookup yields CDR1 LGHNA and CDR2 YSLEER. The V segment lost 0 bases and the J segment 8 bases; nucleotides outside the gene matches: 5. The CDR3 DNA sequence: TGCGCCAGCAGCCAAGACTGGACAGGGTGGGAAGCTTTCTTT. It is translated as CASSQDWTGWEAFF.

The chain combines TRBV4-3 with TRBJ1-2; 7 bases line up with TRBD1. The CDR3 runs to 16 residues. The trim removed 0 bases at V and 4 bases at J, leaving 8 bases unmatched. The germline CDR1 and CDR2 sequences are LGHNA and YSLEER. CDR3 protein: CASSQDSDREVYGYTF. The DNA for the CDR3 is TGCGCCAGCAGCCAAGATAGCGACAGGGAGGTCTATGGCTACACCTTC.

The chain carries TRBV7-6 and TRBJ2-5, with D hard to call. Looked up from germline, CDR1 is SGHVS and CDR2 is FNYEAQ. CDR3 size: 11 residues. V was clipped by 5 bases and J by 5 bases, with 6 bases between them. Written as DNA, the CDR3 is TGTGCCAGCAGCCCGAGGGAGACCCAGTACTTC. Its translation is CASSPRETQYF.

This chain uses TRBV5-1 with TRBJ2-7; 8 bases are a match to TRBD2. V was clipped by 0 bases and J by 3 bases; unmatched bases: 8. The germline gives CDR1 SGHRS, CDR2 YFSETQ. CDR3 length: 16 amino acids. The CDR3 DNA reads TGCGCCAGCAGCTTGGAAGTTAGCGGGGCAGGCTACGAGCAGTACTTC. It encodes CASSLEVSGAGYEQYF.